This TCR beta chain was retrieved from a study of beta chain features in type 1 diabetes. Study-wide results and limits: Patients' naive, central memory and regulatory TCRB repertoires appeared more alike than those of healthy donors.

Expressed TCRB transcripts were sequenced after all isolated RNA was converted to cDNA. Clones were read by immunoSEQ multiplex PCR, and TCRdb kept only the in-frame ones, dropping some. Here the sample spans more than 350,000 clones, about an eighth being singletons. The CDR3 consists of 14 residues. Trimming stripped 4 bases from V and 1 base from J, with 10 bases between. Germline V CDR1 and CDR2: SGHDN, FVKESK. This clone was counted only a few times. Its matching antigen is unknown. The chain joins TRBV14 to TRBJ1-1, with D possibly TRBD1 on 5 matching bases. This sequence was found in a woman between 18 and 30 years old in good health. The sequenced material came from naive CD4+ T cells from blood. CDR3: CASSPYRKNTEAFF. The CDR3 nucleotides read TGTGCCAGCAGCCCCTACAGGAAGAACACTGAAGCTTTCTTT.